The rows below give T cell receptor beta chains drawn from one sample of a study of CD8+CD57+ T cells in acquired aplastic anemia. TCRdb reprocessed the reads with MiXCR, giving one entry per CDR3 protein. The sample lists hundreds of thousands of distinct CDR3 sequences, around 30% occurring once. Sequences were obtained from sorted CD4+, CD8+, or CD8+CD57+ T cells (not recorded which) from PBMCs. These receptor sequences come from a human donor with aplastic anemia. CDR3s include the opening cysteine and the closing phenylalanine or tryptophan. The D gene is left open where the match is weak. Clone size appears in some rows only: once, few, many, or a class for an expanded clone.

v_call	clone_size	cdr3_length	j_call	d_call	cdr3_aa	cdr3_nt
TRBV5-4	.	15	TRBJ2-7	.	CASSLAPGEDYEQYF	TGTGCCAGCAGCTTGGCCCCTGGCGAAGACTACGAGCAGTACTTC
TRBV10-3	once	16	TRBJ2-1	TRBD2	CASSYPLAGGRGEQFF	TGTGCCAGCAGTTACCCTTTAGCGGGGGGGCGTGGTGAGCAGTTCTTC
TRBV5-1	few	16	TRBJ2-1	TRBD1	CASSFEQGASYNEQFF	TGCGCCAGCAGCTTCGAACAGGGGGCCTCCTACAATGAGCAGTTCTTC
TRBV20-1	few	16	TRBJ2-3	.	CSARDLRSGSTDTQYF	TGCAGTGCTAGAGATCTTCGTAGCGGTAGCACAGATACGCAGTATTTT
TRBV27	.	12	TRBJ2-7	.	CASSSLKYEQYF	TGTGCCAGCAGTTCCCTGAAATACGAGCAGTACTTC
TRBV6-2/TRBV6-3	many	12	TRBJ1-6	.	CASSYPGSPLHF	TGTGCCAGCAGTTACCCCGGCTCGCCCCTCCACTTT
TRBV30	.	11	TRBJ1-2	.	CAWSSGAGYTF	TGTGCCTGGAGTTCGGGGGCCGGCTACACCTTC
TRBV19	.	15	TRBJ1-2	.	CASSIEQVSNYGYTF	TGTGCCAGTAGTATCGAACAGGTCTCAAACTATGGCTACACCTTC
TRBV20-1	.	15	TRBJ2-7	.	CSAPTPIMRAYEQYF	TGCAGTGCTCCCACGCCGATTATGAGGGCCTACGAGCAGTACTTC
TRBV7-3	.	14	TRBJ2-5	TRBD2	CASSSGTSVETQYF	TGTGCCAGCAGCTCCGGGACTAGCGTAGAGACCCAGTACTTC
TRBV7-2	.	14	TRBJ2-5	TRBD2	CASSVTSGQETQYF	TGTGCCAGCAGCGTTACTAGCGGACAAGAGACCCAGTACTTC
TRBV10-3	.	11	TRBJ1-1	.	CASSFPGGALF	TGTGCCAGCAGTTTCCCAGGCGGCGCTCTCTTT
TRBV19	many	14	TRBJ1-1	.	CASSSGDGWTEAFF	TGTGCCAGTAGTTCGGGGGACGGTTGGACTGAAGCTTTCTTT
TRBV15	many	14	TRBJ1-4	.	CATSSRGTYEKLFF	TGTGCCACCAGCAGCAGAGGGACCTATGAAAAACTGTTTTTT
TRBV9	.	19	TRBJ2-6	.	CASRRPPSPENSGANVLTF	TGTGCCAGCAGGAGGCCGCCGAGTCCAGAAAACTCTGGGGCCAACGTCCTGACTTTC
TRBV29-1	many	13	TRBJ2-5	TRBD1	CSVEVRGPETQYF	TGCAGCGTTGAAGTCAGGGGGCCGGAGACCCAGTACTTC